This record concerns one T cell receptor beta chain sequence. Antigen specificity is unknown. Produced via immunoSEQ multiplex PCR; TCRdb's table is partial and in-frame only. The data show tens of thousands of clones, 84% seen once. The sample comes from a study of OX40 agonist ivuxolimab in advanced cancers. Study-level points and caveats: Averaging showed that CD8+ T cells had more expanded clones than CD4+ did. With doses of 0.1 to 3.0 mg/kg, CD4+ and CD8+ blood T cells had undergone clonal expansion by week 6.

The ends lost 0 bases at V and 9 bases at J; junction bases unmatched: 9. The CDR3 runs to 15 residues. The germline V gene encodes CDR1 LGHNA and CDR2 YNFKEQ. The source was CD4+ or CD8+ T cells sorted from blood, collected in a trial of the OX40 agonist ivuxolimab. V and J are TRBV4-2 and TRBJ2-5; 8 positions match TRBD2. This receptor was obtained from an adult with an advanced solid tumor such as melanoma, head and neck, liver or kidney cancer. CDR3 region: CASSQEAGVGGAQYF. CDR3 DNA sequence: TGTGCCAGCAGCCAAGAAGCGGGGGTGGGAGGGGCCCAGTACTTC.